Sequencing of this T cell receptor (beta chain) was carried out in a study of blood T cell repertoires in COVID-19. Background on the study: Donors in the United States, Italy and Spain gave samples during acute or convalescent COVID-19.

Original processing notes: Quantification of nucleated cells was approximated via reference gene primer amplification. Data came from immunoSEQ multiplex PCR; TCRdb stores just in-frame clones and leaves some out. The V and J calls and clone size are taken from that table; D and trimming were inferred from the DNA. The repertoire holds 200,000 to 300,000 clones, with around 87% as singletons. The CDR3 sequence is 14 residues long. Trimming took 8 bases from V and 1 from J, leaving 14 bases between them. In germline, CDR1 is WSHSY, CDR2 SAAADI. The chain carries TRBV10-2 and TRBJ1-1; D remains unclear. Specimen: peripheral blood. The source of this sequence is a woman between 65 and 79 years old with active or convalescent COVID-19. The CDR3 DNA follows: TGCGCCAGCCTAGGCCGGGAAGGGAACACTGAAGCTTTCTTT. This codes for CASLGREGNTEAFF.